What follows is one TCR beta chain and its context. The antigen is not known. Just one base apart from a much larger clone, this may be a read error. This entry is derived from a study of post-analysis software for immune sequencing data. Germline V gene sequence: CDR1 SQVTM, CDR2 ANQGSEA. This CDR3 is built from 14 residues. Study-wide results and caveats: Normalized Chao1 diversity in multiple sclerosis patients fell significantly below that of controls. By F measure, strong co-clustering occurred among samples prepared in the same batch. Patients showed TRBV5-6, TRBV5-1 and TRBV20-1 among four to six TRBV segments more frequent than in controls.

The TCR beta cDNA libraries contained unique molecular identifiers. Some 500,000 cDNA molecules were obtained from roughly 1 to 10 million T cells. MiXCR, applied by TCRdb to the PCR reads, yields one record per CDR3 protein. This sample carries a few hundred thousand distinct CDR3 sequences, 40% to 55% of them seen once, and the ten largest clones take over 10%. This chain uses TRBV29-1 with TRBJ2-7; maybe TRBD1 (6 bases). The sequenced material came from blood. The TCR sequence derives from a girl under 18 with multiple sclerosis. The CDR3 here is CSVEGGQGIYKQYF. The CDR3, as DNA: TGCAGCGTTGAAGGGGGGCAGGGGATCTACAAGCAGTACTTC.